This T cell receptor (beta chain) emerged from a study of shared clonotypes between healthy human individuals. General study results and limits: Donor scarcity curtailed the genetic and exposure-history diversity represented herein.

This CDR3 has 14 residues. Germline CDR1 is SGHRS and CDR2 is YFSETQ. Trimming shortened V by 4 bases and J by 9 bases, and 19 bases separated the two germline ends. DNA at about 0.2 ug, about 30,000 T cell genomes, went into sorted-subset replicate PCRs. Authors' processing steps: Sequence data from immunoSEQ were junction-only and lacked quality scores; consequently, filtering differed. Sequencing used immunoSEQ multiplex PCR; TCRdb keeps in-frame clones, though not all of them. The DNA was the basis for D and trimming; V, J and clone size are from that table. This sample has about 700,000 clones, with 90% to 95% found just once. As concerns this clone: Its antigen is currently unknown.

The naive CD8 population came from CD45RO-negative cells selected for CCR7, without terminally differentiated effector memory CD45RA+ cells. The source of this sequence is a man aged 25 to 40 in good health. Sequenced sample: naive CD8+ T cells sorted from blood. The rearrangement links TRBV5-1 to TRBJ2-5; no clear D gene. CDR3 bases: TGCGCCAGCAGCCACCGGGCAGGCTACGAGGCCCAGTACTTC. Its translation is CASSHRAGYEAQYF.